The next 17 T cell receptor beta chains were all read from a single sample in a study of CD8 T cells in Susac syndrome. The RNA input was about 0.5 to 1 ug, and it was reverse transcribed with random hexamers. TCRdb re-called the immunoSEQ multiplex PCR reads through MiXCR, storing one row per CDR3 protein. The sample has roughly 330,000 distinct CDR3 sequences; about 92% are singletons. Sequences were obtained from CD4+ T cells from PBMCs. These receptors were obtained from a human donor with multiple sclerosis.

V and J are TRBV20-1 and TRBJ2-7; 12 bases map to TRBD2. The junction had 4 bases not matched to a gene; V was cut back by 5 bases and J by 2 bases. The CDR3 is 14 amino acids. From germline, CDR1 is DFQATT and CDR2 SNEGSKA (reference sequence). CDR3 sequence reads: CSAVTSGGTYEQYF. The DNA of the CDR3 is TGCAGTGCTGTGACTAGCGGGGGAACCTACGAGCAGTACTTC.

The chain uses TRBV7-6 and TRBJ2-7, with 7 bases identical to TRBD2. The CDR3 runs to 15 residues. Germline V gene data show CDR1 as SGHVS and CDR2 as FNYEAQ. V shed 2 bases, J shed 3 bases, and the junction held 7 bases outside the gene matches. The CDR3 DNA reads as TGTGCCAGCAGCTTACTCGGGGGGTCCAACTACGAGCAGTACTTC. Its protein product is CASSLLGGSNYEQYF.

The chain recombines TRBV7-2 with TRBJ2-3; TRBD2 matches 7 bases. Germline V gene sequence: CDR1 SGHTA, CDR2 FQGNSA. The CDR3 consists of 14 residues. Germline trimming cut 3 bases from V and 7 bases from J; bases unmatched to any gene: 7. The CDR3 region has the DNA TGTGCCAGCAGCTTGGGCCCAAGCGGGAATACGCAGTATTTT. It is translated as CASSLGPSGNTQYF.

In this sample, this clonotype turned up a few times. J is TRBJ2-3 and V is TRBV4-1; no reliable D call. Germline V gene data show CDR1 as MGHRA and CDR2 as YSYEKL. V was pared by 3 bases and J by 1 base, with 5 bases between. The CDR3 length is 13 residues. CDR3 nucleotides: TGCGCCAGCAGCCACCTCCGCACAGATACGCAGTATTTT. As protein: CASSHLRTDTQYF.

This CDR3 is CASSLAGSAGDTQYF. CDR3 in DNA: TGTGCCAGCAGCTTAGCGGGTTCCGCTGGAGATACGCAGTATTTT. The V gene is TRBV5-4, the J gene TRBJ2-3; D perhaps matches TRBD2 (6 bases). Germline CDR1 is SGHNT and CDR2 is YYREEE (reference sequence). Trimming removed 2 bases at V and 5 bases at J, with 15 bases between. The CDR3 loop spans 15 amino acids.

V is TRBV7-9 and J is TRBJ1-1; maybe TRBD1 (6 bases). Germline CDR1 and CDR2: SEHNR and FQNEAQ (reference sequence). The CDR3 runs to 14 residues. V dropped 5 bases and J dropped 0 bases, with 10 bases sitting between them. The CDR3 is CASSTQGLNTEAFF. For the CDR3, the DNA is TGTGCCAGCAGCACACAGGGCTTGAACACTGAAGCTTTCTTT.

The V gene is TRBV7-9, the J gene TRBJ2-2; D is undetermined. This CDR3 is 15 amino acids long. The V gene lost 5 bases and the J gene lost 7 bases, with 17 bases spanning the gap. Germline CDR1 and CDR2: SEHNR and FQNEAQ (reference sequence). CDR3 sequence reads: CASSAHVGSNGELFF. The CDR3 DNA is TGTGCCAGCAGCGCCCATGTAGGGTCAAACGGGGAGCTGTTTTTT. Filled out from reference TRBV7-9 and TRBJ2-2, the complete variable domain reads DTGVSQNPRHKITKRGQNVTFRCDPISEHNRLYWYRQTLGQGPEFLTYFQNEAQLEKSRLLSDRFSAERPKGSFSTLEIQRTEQGDSAMYLCASSAHVGSNGELFFGEGSRLTVL.

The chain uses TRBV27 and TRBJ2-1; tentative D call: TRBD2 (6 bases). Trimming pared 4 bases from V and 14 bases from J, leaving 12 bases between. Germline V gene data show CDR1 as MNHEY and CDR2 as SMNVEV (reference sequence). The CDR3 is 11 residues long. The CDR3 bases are TGTGCCAGCAGTTCGTTCCAGCGGGAGTTCTTC. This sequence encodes CASSSFQREFF.

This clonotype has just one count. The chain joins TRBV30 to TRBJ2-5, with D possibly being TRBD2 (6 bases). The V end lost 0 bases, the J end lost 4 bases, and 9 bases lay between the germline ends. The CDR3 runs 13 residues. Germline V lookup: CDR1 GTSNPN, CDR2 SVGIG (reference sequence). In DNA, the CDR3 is TGTGCCTGGAGTGTACTAGCCGGAGAGACCCAGTACTTC. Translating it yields CAWSVLAGETQYF. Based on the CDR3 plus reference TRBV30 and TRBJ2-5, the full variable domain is SQTIHQWPATLVQPVGSPLSLECTVEGTSNPNLYWYRQAAGRGLQLLFYSVGIGQISSEVPQNLSASRPQDRQFILSSKKLLLSDSGFYLCAWSVLAGETQYFGPGTRLLVL.

CDR3 amino acids: CASSPIQGGTQYF. For the CDR3, the DNA is TGTGCCAGCAGCCCGATTCAGGGGGGGACCCAGTACTTC. The chain carries TRBV11-3 and TRBJ2-5; D perhaps matches TRBD1 (7 bases). The CDR3 sequence is 13 residues long. The germline CDR1 and CDR2 sequences are SGHNT and YENEEA. V shed 5 bases and J shed 7 bases, with 14 bases lying between them.

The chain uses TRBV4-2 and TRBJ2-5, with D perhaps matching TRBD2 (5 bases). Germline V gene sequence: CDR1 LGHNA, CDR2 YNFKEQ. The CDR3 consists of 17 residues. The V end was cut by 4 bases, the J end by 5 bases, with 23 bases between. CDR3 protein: CASSPGETTPPRETQYF. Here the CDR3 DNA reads TGTGCCAGCAGCCCCGGGGAAACTACCCCCCCTAGGGAGACCCAGTACTTC.

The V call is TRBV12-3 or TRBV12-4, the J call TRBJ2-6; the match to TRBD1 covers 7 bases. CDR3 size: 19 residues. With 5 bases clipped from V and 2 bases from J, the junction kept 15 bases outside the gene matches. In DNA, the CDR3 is TGTGCCAGCAGTCCCAGAGATCCGGGACAGAGAACTGGGGCCAACGTCCTGACTTTC. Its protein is CASSPRDPGQRTGANVLTF.

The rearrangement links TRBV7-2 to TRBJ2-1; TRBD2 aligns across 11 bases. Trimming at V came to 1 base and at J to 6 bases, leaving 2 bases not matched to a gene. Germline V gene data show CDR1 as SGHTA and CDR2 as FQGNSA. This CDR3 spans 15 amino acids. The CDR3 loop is CASSLVGLAGNEQFF. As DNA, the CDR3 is TGTGCCAGCAGCTTAGTTGGACTAGCGGGCAATGAGCAGTTCTTC. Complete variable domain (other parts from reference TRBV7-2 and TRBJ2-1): GAGVSQSPSNKVTEKGKDVELRCDPISGHTALYWYRQSLGQGLEFLIYFQGNSAPDKSGLPSDRFSAERTGGSVSTLTIQRTQQEDSAVYLCASSLVGLAGNEQFFGPGTRLTVL.

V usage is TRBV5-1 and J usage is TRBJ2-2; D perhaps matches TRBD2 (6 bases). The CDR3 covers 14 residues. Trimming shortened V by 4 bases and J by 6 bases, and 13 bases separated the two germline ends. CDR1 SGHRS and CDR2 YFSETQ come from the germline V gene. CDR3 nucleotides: TGCGCCAGCAGCACCTCTGCGGGGTCCGGGGAGCTGTTTTTT. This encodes CASSTSAGSGELFF.

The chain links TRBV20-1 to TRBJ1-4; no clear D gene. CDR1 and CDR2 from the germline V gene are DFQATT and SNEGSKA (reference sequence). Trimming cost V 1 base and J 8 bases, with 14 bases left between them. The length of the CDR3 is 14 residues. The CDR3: CSARAADFGEKLFF. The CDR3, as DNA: TGCAGTGCTAGAGCCGCCGACTTTGGGGAAAAACTGTTTTTT.

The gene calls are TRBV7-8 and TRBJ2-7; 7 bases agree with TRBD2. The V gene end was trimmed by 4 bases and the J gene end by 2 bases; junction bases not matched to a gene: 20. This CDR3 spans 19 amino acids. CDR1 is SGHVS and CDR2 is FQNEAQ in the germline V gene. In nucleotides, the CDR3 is TGTGCCAGCAGCTCCAGCGCTAGCGGTGGTTCGGGTGCGGCCTACGAGCAGTACTTC. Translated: CASSSSASGGSGAAYEQYF.

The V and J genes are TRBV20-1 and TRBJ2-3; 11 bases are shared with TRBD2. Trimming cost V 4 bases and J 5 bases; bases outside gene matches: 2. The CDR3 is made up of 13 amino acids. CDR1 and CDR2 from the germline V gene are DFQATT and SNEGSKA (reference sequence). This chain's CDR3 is CSAMTSGIDTQYF. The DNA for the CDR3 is TGCAGTGCTATGACTAGCGGGATAGATACGCAGTATTTT.